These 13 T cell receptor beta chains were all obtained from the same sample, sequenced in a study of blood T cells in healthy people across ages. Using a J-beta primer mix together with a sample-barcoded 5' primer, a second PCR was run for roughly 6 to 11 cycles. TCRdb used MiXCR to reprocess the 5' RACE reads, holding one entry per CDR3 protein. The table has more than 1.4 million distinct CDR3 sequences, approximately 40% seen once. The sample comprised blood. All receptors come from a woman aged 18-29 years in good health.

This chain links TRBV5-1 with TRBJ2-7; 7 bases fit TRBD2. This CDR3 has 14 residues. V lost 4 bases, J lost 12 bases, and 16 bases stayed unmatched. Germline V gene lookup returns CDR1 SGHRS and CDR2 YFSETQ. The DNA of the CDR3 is TGCGCCAGCAGCGTGGAGCGGGGAGGTGGCTCTCTGTACTTC. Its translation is CASSVERGGGSLYF.

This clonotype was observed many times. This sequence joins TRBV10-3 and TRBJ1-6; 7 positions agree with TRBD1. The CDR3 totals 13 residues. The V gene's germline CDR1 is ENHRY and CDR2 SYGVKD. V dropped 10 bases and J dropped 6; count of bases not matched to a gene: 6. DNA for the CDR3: TGTGCCACCTGGACAGGAGTTAATTCACCCCTCCACTTT. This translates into CATWTGVNSPLHF.

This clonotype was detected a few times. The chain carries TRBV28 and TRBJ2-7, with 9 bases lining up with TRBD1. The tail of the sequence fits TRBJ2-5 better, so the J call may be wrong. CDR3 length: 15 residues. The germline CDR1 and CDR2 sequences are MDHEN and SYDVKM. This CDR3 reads CASSAPGTGRETQYF. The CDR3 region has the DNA TGTGCCAGCAGTGCCCCCGGGACAGGGAGGGAGACCCAGTACTTC.

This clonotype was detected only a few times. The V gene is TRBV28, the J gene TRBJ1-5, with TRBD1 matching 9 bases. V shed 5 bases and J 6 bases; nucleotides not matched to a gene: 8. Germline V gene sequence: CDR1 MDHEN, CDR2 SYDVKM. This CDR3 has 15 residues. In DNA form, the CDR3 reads TGTGCCAGCAGTCCCAGGGACAGGGATACTCAGCCCCAGCATTTT. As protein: CASSPRDRDTQPQHF.

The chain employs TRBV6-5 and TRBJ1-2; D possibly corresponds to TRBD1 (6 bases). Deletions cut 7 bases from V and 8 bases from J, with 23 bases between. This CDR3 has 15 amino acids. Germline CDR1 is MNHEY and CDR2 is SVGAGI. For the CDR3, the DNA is TGTGCCAGCACCCCAGGGGCGGCTTCTTTGCGAGGCTACACCTTC. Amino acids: CASTPGAASLRGYTF.

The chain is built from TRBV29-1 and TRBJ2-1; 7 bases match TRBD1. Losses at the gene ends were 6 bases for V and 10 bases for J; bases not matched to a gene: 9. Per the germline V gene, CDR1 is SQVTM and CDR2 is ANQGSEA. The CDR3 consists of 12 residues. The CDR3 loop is CSVNRDSCEQFF. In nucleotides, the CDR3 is TGCAGCGTCAATAGGGACAGCTGCGAGCAGTTCTTC.

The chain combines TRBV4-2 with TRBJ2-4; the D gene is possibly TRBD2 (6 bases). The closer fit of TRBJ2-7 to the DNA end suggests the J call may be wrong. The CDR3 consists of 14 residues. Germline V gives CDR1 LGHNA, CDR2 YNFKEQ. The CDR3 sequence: CASSQDQSGDEQYF. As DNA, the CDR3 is TGTGCCAGCAGCCAAGATCAATCGGGGGACGAGCAGTACTTC.

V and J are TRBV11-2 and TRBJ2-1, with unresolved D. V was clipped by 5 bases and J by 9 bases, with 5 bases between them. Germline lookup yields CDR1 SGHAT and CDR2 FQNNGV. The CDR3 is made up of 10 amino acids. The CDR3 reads CASSPPEQFF. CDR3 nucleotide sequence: TGTGCCAGCAGCCCTCCTGAGCAGTTCTTC.

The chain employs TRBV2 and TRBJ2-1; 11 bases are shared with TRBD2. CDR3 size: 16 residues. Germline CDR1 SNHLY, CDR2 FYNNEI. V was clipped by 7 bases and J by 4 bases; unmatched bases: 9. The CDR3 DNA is TGTGCCAGCAAATTCGAGGGACTAGCGGCATACAATGAGCAGTTCTTC. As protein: CASKFEGLAAYNEQFF.

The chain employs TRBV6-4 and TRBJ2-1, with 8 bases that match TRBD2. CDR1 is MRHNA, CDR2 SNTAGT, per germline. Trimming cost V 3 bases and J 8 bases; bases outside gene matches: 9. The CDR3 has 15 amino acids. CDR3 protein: CASSEGAGARDEQFF. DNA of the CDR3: TGTGCCAGCAGTGAAGGAGCGGGAGCTCGGGATGAGCAGTTCTTC.

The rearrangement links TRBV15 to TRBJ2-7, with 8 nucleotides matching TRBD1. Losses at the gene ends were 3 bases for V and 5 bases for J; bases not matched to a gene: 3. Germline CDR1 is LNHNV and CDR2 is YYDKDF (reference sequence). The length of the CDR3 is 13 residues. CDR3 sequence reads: CATSSLDRDEQYF. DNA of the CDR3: TGTGCCACCAGCAGCCTGGACAGGGACGAGCAGTACTTC.

This chain's CDR3 is CATRPRDGSSGANVLTF. The CDR3, as DNA: TGTGCCACCAGACCCCGGGACGGTAGCTCTGGGGCCAACGTCCTGACTTTC. The chain joins TRBV15 to TRBJ2-6; possibly TRBD1 or TRBD2 for D (5 bases each). Trimming took 6 bases from V and 0 from J, leaving 15 bases between them. CDR1 and CDR2 (germline): LNHNV, YYDKDF (reference sequence). CDR3 length equals 17 residues.

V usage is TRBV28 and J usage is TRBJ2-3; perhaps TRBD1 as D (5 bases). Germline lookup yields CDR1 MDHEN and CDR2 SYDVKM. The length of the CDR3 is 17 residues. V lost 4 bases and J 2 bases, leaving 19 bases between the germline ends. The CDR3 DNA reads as TGTGCCAGCAGTTCCCGGACAACCTCAAGGGACACAGATACGCAGTATTTT. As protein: CASSSRTTSRDTDTQYF.